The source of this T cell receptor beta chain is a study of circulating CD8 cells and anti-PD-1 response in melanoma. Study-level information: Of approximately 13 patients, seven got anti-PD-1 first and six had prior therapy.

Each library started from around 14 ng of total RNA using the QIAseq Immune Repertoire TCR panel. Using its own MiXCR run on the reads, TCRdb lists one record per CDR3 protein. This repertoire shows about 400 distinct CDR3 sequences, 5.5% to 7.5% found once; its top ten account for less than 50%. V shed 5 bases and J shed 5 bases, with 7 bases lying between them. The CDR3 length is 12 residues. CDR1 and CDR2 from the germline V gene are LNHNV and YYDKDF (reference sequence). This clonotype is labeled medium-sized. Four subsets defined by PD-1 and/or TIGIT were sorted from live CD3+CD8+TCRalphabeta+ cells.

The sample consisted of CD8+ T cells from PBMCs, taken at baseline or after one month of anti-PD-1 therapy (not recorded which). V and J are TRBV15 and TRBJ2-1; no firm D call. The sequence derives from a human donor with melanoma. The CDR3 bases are TGTGCCACCAGCCTGAGCGACAATGAGCAGTTCTTC. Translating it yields CATSLSDNEQFF.